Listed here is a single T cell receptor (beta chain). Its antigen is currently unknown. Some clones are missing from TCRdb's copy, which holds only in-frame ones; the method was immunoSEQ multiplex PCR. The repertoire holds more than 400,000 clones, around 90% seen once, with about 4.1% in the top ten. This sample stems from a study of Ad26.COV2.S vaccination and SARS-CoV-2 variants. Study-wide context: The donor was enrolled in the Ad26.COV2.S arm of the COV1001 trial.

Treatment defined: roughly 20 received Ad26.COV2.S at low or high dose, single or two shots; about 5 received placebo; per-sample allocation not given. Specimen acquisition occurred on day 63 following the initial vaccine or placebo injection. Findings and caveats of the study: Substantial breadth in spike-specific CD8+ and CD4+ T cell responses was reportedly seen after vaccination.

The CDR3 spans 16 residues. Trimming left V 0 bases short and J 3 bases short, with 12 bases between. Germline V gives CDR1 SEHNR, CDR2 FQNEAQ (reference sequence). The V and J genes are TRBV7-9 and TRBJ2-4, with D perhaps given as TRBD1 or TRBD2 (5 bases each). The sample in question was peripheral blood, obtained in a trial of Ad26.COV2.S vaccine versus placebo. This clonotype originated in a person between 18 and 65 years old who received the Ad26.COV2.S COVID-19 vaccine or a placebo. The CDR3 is CASSLAGELDKNIQYF. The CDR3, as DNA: TGTGCCAGCAGCTTAGCGGGGGAACTGGACAAAAACATTCAGTACTTC.